The rows below give T cell receptor beta chains drawn from one sample of a study of blood T cell repertoires in COVID-19. Measured with immunoSEQ multiplex PCR; TCRdb has only the in-frame clones, and not every one. The sample shows fewer than 200,000 clones, 85% to 90% of them seen only once. The sequencing input was peripheral blood. The source of these receptors is a man between 65 and 85 years old with active or convalescent COVID-19. Both conserved end residues are part of each CDR3. Each record gives: CDR3 protein, V gene, CDR3 length, J gene.

cdr3_aa: CASSRDRGGTGELFF
v_call: TRBV2
cdr3_length: 15
j_call: TRBJ2-2

cdr3_aa: CASSSRGAPNEKLFF
v_call: TRBV19
cdr3_length: 15
j_call: TRBJ1-4

cdr3_aa: CAWSVLGSEKLFF
v_call: TRBV30
cdr3_length: 13
j_call: TRBJ1-4

cdr3_aa: CALYGYTF
v_call: TRBV30
cdr3_length: 8
j_call: TRBJ1-2

cdr3_aa: CATSDPAGLAGGTTDTQYF
v_call: TRBV24-1
cdr3_length: 19
j_call: TRBJ2-3

cdr3_aa: CASSLWGGEEAFF
v_call: TRBV5-8
cdr3_length: 13
j_call: TRBJ1-1

cdr3_aa: CASSPGGVMGNQPQHF
v_call: TRBV7-9
cdr3_length: 16
j_call: TRBJ1-5

cdr3_aa: CASTPGAGTESSYEQYF
v_call: TRBV19
cdr3_length: 17
j_call: TRBJ2-7

cdr3_aa: CATSDPRQIQETQYF
v_call: TRBV24-1
cdr3_length: 15
j_call: TRBJ2-5

cdr3_aa: CASSEGQGLPLHF
v_call: TRBV6-4
cdr3_length: 13
j_call: TRBJ1-6

cdr3_aa: CATSRGDRARNQPQHF
v_call: TRBV15
cdr3_length: 16
j_call: TRBJ1-5

cdr3_aa: CAWSRQVSYEQYF
v_call: TRBV30
cdr3_length: 13
j_call: TRBJ2-7

cdr3_aa: CASSPLPTGVGNEQFF
v_call: TRBV3-1/TRBV3-2
cdr3_length: 16
j_call: TRBJ2-1

cdr3_aa: CASSPPPSGNEQFF
v_call: TRBV18
cdr3_length: 14
j_call: TRBJ2-1

cdr3_aa: CSASDPFAGANVLTF
v_call: TRBV20-1
cdr3_length: 15
j_call: TRBJ2-6

cdr3_aa: CASSLNRGNTGELFF
v_call: TRBV7-9
cdr3_length: 15
j_call: TRBJ2-2

cdr3_aa: CASSKDSRGTEAFF
v_call: TRBV10-1
cdr3_length: 14
j_call: TRBJ1-1

cdr3_aa: CASTQRRGGGYNEQFF
v_call: TRBV19
cdr3_length: 16
j_call: TRBJ2-1

cdr3_aa: CASSLGQLYGYTF
v_call: TRBV5-8
cdr3_length: 13
j_call: TRBJ1-2

cdr3_aa: CASSIYAGLNQPQHF
v_call: TRBV19
cdr3_length: 15
j_call: TRBJ1-5

cdr3_aa: CASSYQGAYNSPLHF
v_call: TRBV5-1
cdr3_length: 15
j_call: TRBJ1-6

cdr3_aa: CASSPDRGKKAGEQFF
v_call: TRBV28
cdr3_length: 16
j_call: TRBJ2-1

cdr3_aa: CASSPAEAYSYEQYF
v_call: TRBV7-2
cdr3_length: 15
j_call: TRBJ2-7

cdr3_aa: CASSPQGGPGNTIYF
v_call: TRBV7-9
cdr3_length: 15
j_call: TRBJ1-3

cdr3_aa: CSVDKQGLNEQYF
v_call: TRBV29-1
cdr3_length: 13
j_call: TRBJ2-7

cdr3_aa: CATSRGIQGAPGNQPQHF
v_call: TRBV15
cdr3_length: 18
j_call: TRBJ1-5

cdr3_aa: CASSITGVSRGYEQYF
v_call: TRBV5-1
cdr3_length: 16
j_call: TRBJ2-7

cdr3_aa: CASSLGLAHTDTQYF
v_call: TRBV7-3
cdr3_length: 15
j_call: TRBJ2-3

cdr3_aa: CAWNHQRDKGSPLHF
v_call: TRBV30
cdr3_length: 15
j_call: TRBJ1-6

cdr3_aa: CASREDTTYYGYTF
v_call: TRBV10-2
cdr3_length: 14
j_call: TRBJ1-2

cdr3_aa: CASSLAEGTSLGEQFF
v_call: TRBV5-1
cdr3_length: 16
j_call: TRBJ2-1

cdr3_aa: CASRRVISGANVLTF
v_call: TRBV5-1
cdr3_length: 15
j_call: TRBJ2-6

cdr3_aa: CATSGTSGSSYNEQFF
v_call: TRBV24-1
cdr3_length: 16
j_call: TRBJ2-1

cdr3_aa: CSAYGGVETEAFF
v_call: TRBV29-1
cdr3_length: 13
j_call: TRBJ1-1

cdr3_aa: CASRLTGGFGNTIYF
v_call: TRBV6-6
cdr3_length: 15
j_call: TRBJ1-3

cdr3_aa: CASSFGQGVAFF
v_call: TRBV6-2/TRBV6-3
cdr3_length: 12
j_call: TRBJ1-1